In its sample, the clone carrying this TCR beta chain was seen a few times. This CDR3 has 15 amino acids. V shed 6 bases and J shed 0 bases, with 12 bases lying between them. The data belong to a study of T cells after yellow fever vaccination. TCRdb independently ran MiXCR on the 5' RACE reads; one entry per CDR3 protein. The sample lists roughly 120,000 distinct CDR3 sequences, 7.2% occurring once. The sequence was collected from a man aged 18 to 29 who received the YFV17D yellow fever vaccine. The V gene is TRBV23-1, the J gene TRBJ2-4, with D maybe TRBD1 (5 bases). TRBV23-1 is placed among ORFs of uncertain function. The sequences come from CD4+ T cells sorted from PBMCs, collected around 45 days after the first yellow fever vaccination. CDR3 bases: TGCGCCAGCAGAAAGGGGTTACAAGCCAAAAACATTCAGTACTTC. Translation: CASRKGLQAKNIQYF.